The entry below gives a single T cell receptor (beta chain) sequence along with its context. Its antigen is currently unknown. This table comes from immunoSEQ multiplex PCR, and its TCRdb copy is limited to in-frame clones, with some not included. This sample has around 80,000 clones, with roughly nine tenths found just once. The data were obtained in a study of OX40 agonist ivuxolimab in advanced cancers. As for the study in general: Ivuxolimab doses were 0.01, 0.1, 0.3, 1.5, 3 or 10 mg/kg every 2 weeks. Study outcomes and limitations: CD8+ T cells were the subset that, on average, had more expanded clones than CD4+.

Exclusion applied to patients with autoimmune disease history or systemic immunosuppression. The CDR3 length is 15 residues. V lost 1 base and J lost 7; bases outside the gene matches: 8. From germline, CDR1 is MNHEY and CDR2 SMNVEV (reference sequence). The starting material was CD4+ or CD8+ T cells sorted from blood, obtained in a trial of the OX40 agonist ivuxolimab. The sequence was collected from an adult with an advanced solid tumor such as melanoma, head and neck, liver or kidney cancer. The chain is built from TRBV27 and TRBJ2-5; 8 nucleotides agree with TRBD1. Here the CDR3 DNA reads TGTGCCAGCAGTTTATGGGGACGGCAGGGGGCGACCCAGTACTTC. It encodes CASSLWGRQGATQYF.